The 13 T cell receptor beta chains below were found in one sample sequenced in a study of T cell repertoires in cytomegalovirus infection. TCRdb re-called the reads with MiXCR, one entry per CDR3 protein. The profile shows about 500,000 distinct CDR3 sequences, roughly a third of them singletons. Which antigens these TCRs recognize remains unknown. Sequencing used cultured PBMCs, obtained from culture after CMV antigen stimulation. These receptors came from a human donor in good health (CMV status not recorded). Some clones in this sample may be carry-over from other donors' samples.

The rearrangement joins TRBV4-1 to TRBJ1-4; D ambiguous. Deletions cut 0 bases from V and 8 bases from J, with 4 bases between. This CDR3 region has 12 residues. Germline V lookup: CDR1 MGHRA, CDR2 YSYEKL. The CDR3 here is CASSQDREKLFF. CDR3 DNA: TGCGCCAGCAGCCAAGATCGCGAAAAACTGTTTTTT.

This clonotype was counted many times. The chain carries TRBV7-9 and TRBJ2-1; tentative D call: TRBD2 (6 bases). Deletions cut 4 bases from V and 8 bases from J, with 18 bases between. CDR1 and CDR2 from the germline V gene are SEHNR and FQNEAQ (reference sequence). The CDR3 covers 15 residues. The CDR3 here is CASSSGGAYGDEQFF. CDR3 sequence (DNA): TGTGCCAGCAGCTCGGGCGGGGCCTATGGCGATGAGCAGTTCTTC.

V is TRBV12-3 or TRBV12-4 and J is TRBJ1-4; possible D gene TRBD1, 6 bases. V gave up 7 bases and J gave up 6 bases, with 18 bases separating them. This CDR3 is built from 15 residues. CDR3 nucleotide sequence: TGTGCCAGCACCCCACAGGGTACTGGCGATGAAAAACTGTTTTTT. Translated: CASTPQGTGDEKLFF.

The chain has TRBV4-1 and TRBJ1-5, with 8 positions matching TRBD1. The CDR3 spans 17 residues. Per germline, CDR1 MGHRA and CDR2 YSYEKL. The J segment lost 2 bases and the V segment lost 3 bases, leaving 9 bases of the junction unmatched. CDR3 coding DNA: TGCGCCAGCAGCCACATCGACAGGGGATGGGGCAATCAGCCCCAGCATTTT. It specifies CASSHIDRGWGNQPQHF.

The chain carries TRBV7-8 and TRBJ1-5, with D perhaps matching TRBD1 (6 bases). The ends were cut back, 5 bases at V and 6 bases at J, with 14 bases in the middle. There are 14 residues in the CDR3. In germline, CDR1 is SGHVS, CDR2 FQNEAQ. CDR3: CASSEQGGSQPQHF. The CDR3 coding sequence is TGTGCCAGCAGCGAACAGGGTGGAAGTCAGCCCCAGCATTTT.

This clonotype has only a few counts. This rearrangement joins TRBV10-3 to TRBJ1-1, with a tentative D call TRBD1 (5 bases). Germline CDR1 reads ENHRY; CDR2 reads SYGVKD. V was pared by 6 bases and J by 3 bases, with 11 bases between. The CDR3 sequence is 13 residues long. The CDR3 bases are TGTGCCATCAGCGCAGGGTTTTACACTGAAGCTTTCTTT. Amino acids: CAISAGFYTEAFF.

This clonotype showed up just a few times. The chain employs TRBV7-2 and TRBJ1-6, with unresolved D. The germline CDR1 and CDR2 sequences are SGHTA and FQGNSA. Trimming shortened V by 5 bases and J by 8 bases, and 16 bases separated the two germline ends. CDR3 size: 15 residues. CDR3 bases: TGTGCCAGCAGCATCTCGACGCAAGTCTATTCACCCCTCCACTTT. This sequence encodes CASSISTQVYSPLHF.

This clonotype was observed at least ten times. The chain couples TRBV7-2 to TRBJ2-1; weak D call: TRBD2 (7 bases). Germline CDR1 is SGHTA and CDR2 is FQGNSA. The CDR3 loop spans 17 amino acids. Trimming pared 4 bases from V and 4 bases from J, leaving 20 bases between. CDR3 region: CASSSGGGATTYNEQFF. CDR3 DNA sequence: TGTGCCAGCAGCTCGGGGGGCGGGGCTACAACTTACAATGAGCAGTTCTTC.

This rearrangement joins TRBV10-3 to TRBJ2-7, with TRBD1 matching 9 bases. This CDR3 contains 14 residues. The V gene's germline CDR1 is ENHRY and CDR2 SYGVKD. The J segment lost 3 bases and the V segment lost 3 bases, leaving 3 bases of the junction unmatched. CDR3 amino acids: CAISDDRGVYEQYF. CDR3 DNA sequence: TGTGCCATCAGTGACGACAGGGGGGTCTACGAGCAGTACTTC.

The chain recombines TRBV10-2 with TRBJ1-5; TRBD1 matches at 7 bases. The length of the CDR3 is 14 residues. Germline CDR1 reads WSHSY; CDR2 reads SAAADI. Germline trimming cut 3 bases from V and 5 bases from J; bases unmatched to any gene: 4. The CDR3 nucleotides read TGCGCCAGCAGTGAAGACAGGGTAGATCAGCCCCAGCATTTT. Amino acids: CASSEDRVDQPQHF.

This clonotype was picked up a small number of times. This sequence joins TRBV7-9 and TRBJ2-2, with D uncertain. The germline gives CDR1 SEHNR, CDR2 FQNEAQ (reference sequence). The CDR3 is 20 residues long. Trimming took off 5 bases at V and 2 bases at J, with 27 bases between the two ends. In DNA, the CDR3 is TGTGCCAGCAGCCCCGTCAGTAGTCTCAAGCCCATTCTTAACACCGGGGAGCTGTTTTTT. Its translation: CASSPVSSLKPILNTGELFF.

This clonotype was seen a handful of times. The chain uses TRBV4-1 and TRBJ2-7; D may be TRBD1 or TRBD2 (5 bases each). Germline V lookup: CDR1 MGHRA, CDR2 YSYEKL. CDR3 length: 14 amino acids. V shed 4 bases and J shed 3 bases, with 13 bases lying between them. The CDR3 loop reads CASSPTTGLYEQYV. The DNA of the CDR3 is TGCGCCAGCAGCCCAACTACGGGGCTCTACGAGCAGTACGTC.

The rearrangement joins TRBV19 to TRBJ1-2; 7 bases match TRBD1. The CDR3 covers 15 residues. The V gene end was trimmed by 5 bases and the J gene end by 7 bases; junction bases not matched to a gene: 13. Looked up from germline, CDR1 is LNHDA and CDR2 is SQIVND (reference sequence). CDR3 loop: CASSFLMETGRGYTF. The DNA of the CDR3 is TGTGCCAGTAGTTTCTTAATGGAGACAGGGCGTGGCTACACCTTC.